This T cell receptor (beta chain) was recovered during a study of T cell changes during pregnancy in multiple sclerosis. Repertoires were generated with immunoSEQ multiplex PCR, while TCRdb's copy carries only in-frame clones and drops some. The sample lists some 40,000 clones, roughly nine tenths occurring once. Germline CDR1 LNHNV, CDR2 YYDKDF (reference sequence). The CDR3 is 13 amino acids. The V segment lost 5 bases and the J segment 4 bases; nucleotides outside the gene matches: 3. This specimen consisted of CD4+ T cells from peripheral blood mononuclear cells, obtained in the first trimester of pregnancy. The receptor was isolated from a female donor with multiple sclerosis, enrolled in a pregnancy study. The rearrangement joins TRBV15 to TRBJ1-2; TRBD1 agrees at 8 bases. The CDR3 coding sequence is TGTGCCACCAGCCCCGGACAGGGCTATGGCTACACCTTC. Its translation: CATSPGQGYGYTF.